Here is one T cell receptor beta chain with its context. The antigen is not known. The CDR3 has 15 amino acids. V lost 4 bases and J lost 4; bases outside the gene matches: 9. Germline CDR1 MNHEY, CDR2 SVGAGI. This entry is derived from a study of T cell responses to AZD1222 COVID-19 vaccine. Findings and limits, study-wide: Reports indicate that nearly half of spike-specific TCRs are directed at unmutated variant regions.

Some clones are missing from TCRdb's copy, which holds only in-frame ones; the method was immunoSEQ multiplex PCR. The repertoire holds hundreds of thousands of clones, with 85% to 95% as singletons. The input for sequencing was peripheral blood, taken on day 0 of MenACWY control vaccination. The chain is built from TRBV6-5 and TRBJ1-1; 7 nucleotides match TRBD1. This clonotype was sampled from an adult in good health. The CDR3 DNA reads TGTGCCAGCAGTTTCACAACAGGGGCGATCACTGAAGCTTTCTTT. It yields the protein CASSFTTGAITEAFF.